A selection of T cell receptor beta chains follows, all from one sample in a study of T cell repertoires in cytomegalovirus infection. Each CDR3 protein gets one entry after TCRdb re-called the reads with MiXCR. The data hold 700,000 to 950,000 distinct CDR3 sequences, with 32% observed a single time. Their specific antigens are unknown. The sequenced sample was cultured CD8+ T cells from PBMCs, obtained from culture after CMV antigen stimulation. The receptors shown here come from a human donor in good health (CMV status not recorded). Some clones in this sample may be carry-over from other donors' samples. Both conserved end residues are part of each CDR3. Fields, in order: clone size, D gene, V gene, J gene, CDR3 DNA, CDR3 protein. D genes are given only for firm matches. Size is omitted from some rows. Given values are once, few, many or a class for expanded clones.

NA	NA	TRBV6-5	TRBJ1-5	TGTGCCAGCAACCCAGGACCGTACGAAGGGGAGCCCCAGCATTTT	CASNPGPYEGEPQHF
NA	TRBD1	TRBV20-1	TRBJ1-1	TGCAGTGCTCACAGGGGATCGAACACTGAAGCTTTCTTT	CSAHRGSNTEAFF
few	NA	TRBV19	TRBJ1-1	TGTGCCAGTAGTATCCCCTCGGACGAAGCTGTCACTGAAGCTTTCTTT	CASSIPSDEAVTEAFF
many	TRBD1	TRBV12-3/TRBV12-4	TRBJ2-2	TGTGCCAGCACCCCGGACAGGGGCCAGAACACCGGGGAGCTGTTTTTT	CASTPDRGQNTGELFF
few	NA	TRBV7-6	TRBJ1-2	TGTGCCAGCAGCTTAGTTTTAGAGGGTGAGGGCTACACCTTC	CASSLVLEGEGYTF
many	NA	TRBV4-3	TRBJ1-1	TGCGCCAGCAGCCAAGGGGACGGGAACACTGAAGCTTTCTTT	CASSQGDGNTEAFF
NA	NA	TRBV10-3	TRBJ2-3	TGTGCCATCAGTGAGCCGACAGGTCCCATAGTATATTTT	CAISEPTGPIVYF
few	TRBD2	TRBV5-1	TRBJ2-7	TGCGCCAGCAGCGCGGGGACTAGCGGGGTCCACGAGCAGTACTTC	CASSAGTSGVHEQYF
NA	NA	TRBV9	TRBJ2-1	TGTGCCAGCAGCGCGCCACTAGGTCCCAATGAGCAGTTCTTC	CASSAPLGPNEQFF
few	NA	TRBV6-5	TRBJ1-1	TGTGCCAGCAGTTACTCGAAGTTCGCGCCCGCTACTGAAGCTTTCTTT	CASSYSKFAPATEAFF
NA	NA	TRBV6-1	TRBJ2-2	TGTGCCAGCAGTGAATGGGGGGAAACCGGGGAGCTGTTTTTT	CASSEWGETGELFF
NA	NA	TRBV7-4	TRBJ2-3	TGTGCCAGCAGCTTTGTGGAAGATACGCAGTATTTT	CASSFVEDTQYF
NA	NA	TRBV15	TRBJ1-1	TGTGCCACCAGCATTACCAGGGGCAGAGACACTGAAGCTTTCTTT	CATSITRGRDTEAFF
NA	TRBD2	TRBV9	TRBJ2-1	TGTGCCAGCAGCACTAGCGGGGACTCCTACAATGAGCAGTTCTTC	CASSTSGDSYNEQFF
NA	NA	TRBV7-8	TRBJ1-6	TGTGCCAGCAGCTTAGCGGCGAGGGTTGGGAATTCACCCCTCCACTTT	CASSLAARVGNSPLHF
few	NA	TRBV11-3	TRBJ2-1	TGTGCCAGCAGCTTATCCCTAGCTGGGGAAAATGAGCAGTTCTTC	CASSLSLAGENEQFF
NA	NA	TRBV19	TRBJ2-2	TGTGCCAGTAGTGAACAGGGAGTGAGCACCGGGGAGCTGTTTTTT	CASSEQGVSTGELFF
many	TRBD2	TRBV7-8	TRBJ2-7	TGTGCCAGCAGCCCCTCTGGGGAGGGCTACGAGCAGTACTTC	CASSPSGEGYEQYF
few	TRBD2	TRBV4-2	TRBJ2-3	TGTGCCAGCAGCCAAGACAGACTAGCGGGGGTACGAGATACGCAGTATTTT	CASSQDRLAGVRDTQYF
once	NA	TRBV2	TRBJ1-6	TGTGCCAGCAGCGCCCGTCGACCCCTCCACTTT	CASSARRPLHF
NA	NA	TRBV7-8	TRBJ1-1	TGTGCCAGCAGCTTAGGGCCCAACCGTAGGTCCTCTGGGCGGGAAGCTTTCTTT	CASSLGPNRRSSGREAFF
NA	NA	TRBV2	TRBJ1-6	TGTGCCAGCAGTGATTGGGCTTCCAATAATTCACCCCTCCACTTT	CASSDWASNNSPLHF
NA	TRBD2	TRBV27	TRBJ2-7	TGTGTCAGCAGAAAACCGGGACTAGCGGGGGGGCCTGACGACTACGAGCAGTACTTC	CVSRKPGLAGGPDDYEQYF
few	TRBD2	TRBV4-1	TRBJ2-3	TGCGCCAGCAGCCAAGAGCCCAGCGGGGGGGCAACAGATACGCAGTATTTT	CASSQEPSGGATDTQYF
NA	TRBD2	TRBV5-1	TRBJ2-1	TGCGCCAGCAGCCCCAGCGGGGGGGGTTCTTGGGAGCAGTTCTTC	CASSPSGGGSWEQFF
few	NA	TRBV6-5	TRBJ2-1	TGTGCCAGCAGTACCGGGACAACCGCGTACAATGAGCAGTTCTTC	CASSTGTTAYNEQFF
few	TRBD1	TRBV27	TRBJ2-3	TGTGCCAGCAGTCTCGGGACAGTTTTAGATACGCAGTATTTT	CASSLGTVLDTQYF